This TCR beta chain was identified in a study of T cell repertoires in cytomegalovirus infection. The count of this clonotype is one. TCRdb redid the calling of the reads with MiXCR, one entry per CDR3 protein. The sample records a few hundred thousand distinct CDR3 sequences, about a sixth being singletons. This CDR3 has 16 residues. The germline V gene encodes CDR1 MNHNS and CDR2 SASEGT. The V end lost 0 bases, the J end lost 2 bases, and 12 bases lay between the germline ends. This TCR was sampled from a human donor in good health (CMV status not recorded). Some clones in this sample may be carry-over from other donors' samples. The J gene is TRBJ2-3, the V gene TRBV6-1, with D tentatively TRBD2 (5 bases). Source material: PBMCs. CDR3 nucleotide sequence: TGTGCCAGCAGTGAAGCGCGGGTCCTGTACACAGATACGCAGTATTTT. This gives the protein CASSEARVLYTDTQYF.